This paragraph covers one T cell receptor beta chain sequence. Assay used: immunoSEQ multiplex PCR; TCRdb lists only in-frame clones, some missing. The data contain more than 350,000 clones, around 92% of them singletons. The sample belongs to a study of blood T cell repertoires in COVID-19. Study background: Sources were T cells, B-cell-depleted T cells, or PBMCs; the material itself was cDNA or gDNA.

V was pared by 6 bases and J by 1 base, with 9 bases between. Germline V gene sequence: CDR1 SGHVS, CDR2 FQNEAQ. The CDR3 runs to 13 residues. This receptor was identified in a woman in her 30s with COVID-19, enrolled during active disease. This chain connects TRBV7-8 to TRBJ1-1, with D unresolved. The sample taken for sequencing was peripheral blood. The CDR3 DNA is TGTGCCAGCAGAGTTGCGGGGAACACTGAAGCTTTCTTT. It is translated as CASRVAGNTEAFF.